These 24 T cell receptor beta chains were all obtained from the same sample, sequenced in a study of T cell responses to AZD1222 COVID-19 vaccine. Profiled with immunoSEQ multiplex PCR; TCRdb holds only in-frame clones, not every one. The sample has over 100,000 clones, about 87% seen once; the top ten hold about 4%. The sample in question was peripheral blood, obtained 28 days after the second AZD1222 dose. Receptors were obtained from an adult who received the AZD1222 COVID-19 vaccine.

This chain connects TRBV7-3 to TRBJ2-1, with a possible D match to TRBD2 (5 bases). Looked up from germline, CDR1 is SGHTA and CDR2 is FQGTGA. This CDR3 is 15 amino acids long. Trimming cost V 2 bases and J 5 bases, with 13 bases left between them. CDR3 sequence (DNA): TGTGCCAGCAGCTTACGGGGTTGGGGAGACAATGAGCAGTTCTTC. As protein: CASSLRGWGDNEQFF.

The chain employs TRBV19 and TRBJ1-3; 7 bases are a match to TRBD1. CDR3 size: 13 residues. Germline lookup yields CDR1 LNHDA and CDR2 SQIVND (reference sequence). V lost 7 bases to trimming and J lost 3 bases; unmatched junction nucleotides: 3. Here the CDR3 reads CASKGGLGNTIYF. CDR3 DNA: TGTGCCAGTAAAGGGGGCCTTGGAAACACCATATATTTT.

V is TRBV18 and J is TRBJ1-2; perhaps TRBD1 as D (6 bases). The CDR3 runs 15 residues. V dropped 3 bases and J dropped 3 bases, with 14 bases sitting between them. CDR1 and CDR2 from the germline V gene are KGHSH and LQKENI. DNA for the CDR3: TGTGCCAGCTCACCCTCGCAGACAGGCTACTATGGCTACACCTTC. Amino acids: CASSPSQTGYYGYTF.

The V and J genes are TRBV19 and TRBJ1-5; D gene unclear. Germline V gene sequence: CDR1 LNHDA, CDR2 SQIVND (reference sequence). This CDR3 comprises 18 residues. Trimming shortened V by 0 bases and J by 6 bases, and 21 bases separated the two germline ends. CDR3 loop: CASSIDLPGLYGVQPQHF. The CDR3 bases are TGTGCCAGTAGTATAGACCTGCCTGGACTTTACGGTGTTCAGCCCCAGCATTTT.

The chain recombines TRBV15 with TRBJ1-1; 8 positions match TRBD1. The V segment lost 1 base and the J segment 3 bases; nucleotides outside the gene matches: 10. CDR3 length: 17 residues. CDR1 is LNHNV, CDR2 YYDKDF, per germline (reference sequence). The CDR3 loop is CATSRGRTGRGDTEAFF. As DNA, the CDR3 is TGTGCCACCAGCAGAGGTAGGACAGGGCGAGGGGACACTGAAGCTTTCTTT.

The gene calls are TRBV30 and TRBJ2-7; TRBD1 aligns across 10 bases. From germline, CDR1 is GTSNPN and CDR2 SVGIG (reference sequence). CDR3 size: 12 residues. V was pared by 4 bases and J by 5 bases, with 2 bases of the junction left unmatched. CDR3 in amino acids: CAWKDRGDEQYF. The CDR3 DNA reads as TGTGCCTGGAAGGACAGGGGGGACGAGCAGTACTTC.

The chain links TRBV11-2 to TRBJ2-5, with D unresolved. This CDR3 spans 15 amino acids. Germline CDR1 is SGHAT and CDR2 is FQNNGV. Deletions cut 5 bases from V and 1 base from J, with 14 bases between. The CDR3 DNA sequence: TGTGCCAGCAGCCCTCGGGTCGAGGTCCAAGAGACCCAGTACTTC. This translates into CASSPRVEVQETQYF. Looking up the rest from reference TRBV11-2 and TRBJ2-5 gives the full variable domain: EAGVAQSPRYKIIEKRQSVAFWCNPISGHATLYWYQQILGQGPKLLIQFQNNGVVDDSQLPKDRFSAERLKGVDSTLKIQPAKLEDSAVYLCASSPRVEVQETQYFGPGTRLLVL.

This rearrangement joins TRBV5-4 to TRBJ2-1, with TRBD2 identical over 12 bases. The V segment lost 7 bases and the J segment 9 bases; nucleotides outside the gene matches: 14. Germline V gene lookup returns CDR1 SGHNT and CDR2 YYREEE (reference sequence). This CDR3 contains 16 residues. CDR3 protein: CASGLSPSGGAFEQFF. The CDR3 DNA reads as TGTGCCAGCGGTCTGAGCCCTAGCGGGGGGGCCTTTGAGCAGTTCTTC.

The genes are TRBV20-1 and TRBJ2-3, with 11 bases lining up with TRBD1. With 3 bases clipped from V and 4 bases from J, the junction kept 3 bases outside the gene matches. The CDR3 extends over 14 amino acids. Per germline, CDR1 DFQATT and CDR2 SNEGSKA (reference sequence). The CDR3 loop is CSASEDRGPDTQYF. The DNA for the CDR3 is TGCAGTGCTAGTGAGGACAGGGGGCCAGATACGCAGTATTTT.

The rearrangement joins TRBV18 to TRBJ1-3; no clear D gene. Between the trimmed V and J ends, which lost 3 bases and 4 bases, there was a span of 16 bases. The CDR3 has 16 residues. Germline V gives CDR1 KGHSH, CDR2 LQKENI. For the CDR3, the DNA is TGTGCCAGCTCACCGTCCGCTGGGGAGGTCGGAAACACCATATATTTT. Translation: CASSPSAGEVGNTIYF. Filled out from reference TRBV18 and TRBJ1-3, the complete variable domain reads NAGVMQNPRHLVRRRGQEARLRCSPMKGHSHVYWYRQLPEEGLKFMVYLQKENIIDESGMPKERFSAEFPKEGPSILRIQQVVRGDSAAYFCASSPSAGEVGNTIYFGEGSWLTVV.

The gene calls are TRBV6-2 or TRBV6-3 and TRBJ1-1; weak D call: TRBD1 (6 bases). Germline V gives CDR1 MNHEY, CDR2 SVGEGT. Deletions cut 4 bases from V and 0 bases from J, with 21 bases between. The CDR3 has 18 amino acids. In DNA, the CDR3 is TGTGCCAGCAGTTTACGCATGCAGGGGCCTGGGGTGAACACTGAAGCTTTCTTT. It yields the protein CASSLRMQGPGVNTEAFF.

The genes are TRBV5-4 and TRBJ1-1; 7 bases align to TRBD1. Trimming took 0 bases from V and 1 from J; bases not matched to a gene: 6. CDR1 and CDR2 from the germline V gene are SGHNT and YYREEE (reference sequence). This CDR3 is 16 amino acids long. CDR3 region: CASSLAGRGRNTEAFF. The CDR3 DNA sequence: TGTGCCAGCAGCTTGGCGGGCAGGGGGAGGAACACTGAAGCTTTCTTT.

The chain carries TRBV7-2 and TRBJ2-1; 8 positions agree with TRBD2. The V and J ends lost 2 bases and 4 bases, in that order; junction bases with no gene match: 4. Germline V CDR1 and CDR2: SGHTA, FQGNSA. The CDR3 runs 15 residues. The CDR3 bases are TGTGCCAGCAGCTTATCTCGGGGGGGATACAATGAGCAGTTCTTC. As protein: CASSLSRGGYNEQFF.

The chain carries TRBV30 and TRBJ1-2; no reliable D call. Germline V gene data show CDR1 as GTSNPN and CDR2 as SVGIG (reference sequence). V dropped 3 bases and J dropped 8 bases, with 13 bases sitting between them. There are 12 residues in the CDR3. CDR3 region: CAWSVNSYGYTF. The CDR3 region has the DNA TGTGCCTGGAGCGTCAATTCATACGGCTACACCTTC.

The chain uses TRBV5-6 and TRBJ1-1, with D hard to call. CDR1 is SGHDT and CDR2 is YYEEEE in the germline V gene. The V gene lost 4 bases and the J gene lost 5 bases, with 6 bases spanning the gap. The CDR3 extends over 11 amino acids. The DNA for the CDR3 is TGTGCCAGCAGCGATGGGACTGAAGCTTTCTTT. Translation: CASSDGTEAFF.

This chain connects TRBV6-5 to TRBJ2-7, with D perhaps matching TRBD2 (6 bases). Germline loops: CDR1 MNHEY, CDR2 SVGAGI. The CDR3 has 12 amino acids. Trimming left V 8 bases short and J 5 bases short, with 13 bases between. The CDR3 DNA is TGTGCCAGCTGCCGGGAGCTAAACGAGCAGTACTTC. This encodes CASCRELNEQYF.

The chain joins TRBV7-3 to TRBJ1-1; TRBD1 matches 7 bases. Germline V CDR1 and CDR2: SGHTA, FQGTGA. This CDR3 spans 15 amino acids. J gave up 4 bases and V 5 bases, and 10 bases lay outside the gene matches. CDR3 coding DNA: TGTGCCAGCAGCCCCCGACAGGGCGGAAGCACTGAAGCTTTCTTT. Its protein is CASSPRQGGSTEAFF. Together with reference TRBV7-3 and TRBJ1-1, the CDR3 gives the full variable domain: GAGVSQTPSNKVTEKGKYVELRCDPISGHTALYWYRQSLGQGPEFLIYFQGTGAADDSGLPNDRFFAVRPEGSVSTLKIQRTERGDSAVYLCASSPRQGGSTEAFFGQGTRLTVV.

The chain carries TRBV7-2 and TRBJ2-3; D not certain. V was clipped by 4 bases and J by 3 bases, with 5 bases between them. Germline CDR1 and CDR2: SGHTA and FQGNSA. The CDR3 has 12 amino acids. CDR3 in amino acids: CASSSFTDTQYF. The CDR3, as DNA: TGTGCCAGCAGCTCCTTTACAGATACGCAGTATTTT.

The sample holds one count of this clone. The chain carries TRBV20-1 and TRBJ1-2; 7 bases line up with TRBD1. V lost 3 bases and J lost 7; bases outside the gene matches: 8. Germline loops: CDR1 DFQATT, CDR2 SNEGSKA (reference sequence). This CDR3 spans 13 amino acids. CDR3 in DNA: TGCAGTGCTAGTCGACAGGGAGTAGGTGGCTACACCTTC. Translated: CSASRQGVGGYTF.

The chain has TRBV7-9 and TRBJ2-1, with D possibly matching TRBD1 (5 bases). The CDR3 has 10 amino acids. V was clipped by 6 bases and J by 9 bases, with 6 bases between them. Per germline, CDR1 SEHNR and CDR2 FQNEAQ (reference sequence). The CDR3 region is CASRRGEQFF. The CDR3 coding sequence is TGTGCCAGCAGAAGGGGTGAGCAGTTCTTC.

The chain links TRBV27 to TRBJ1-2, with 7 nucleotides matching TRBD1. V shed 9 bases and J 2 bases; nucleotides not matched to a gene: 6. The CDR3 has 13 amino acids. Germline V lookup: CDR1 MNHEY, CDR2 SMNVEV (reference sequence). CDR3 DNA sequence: TGTGCCAGTGCCGGACAGGAGAACTATGGCTACACCTTC. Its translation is CASAGQENYGYTF.

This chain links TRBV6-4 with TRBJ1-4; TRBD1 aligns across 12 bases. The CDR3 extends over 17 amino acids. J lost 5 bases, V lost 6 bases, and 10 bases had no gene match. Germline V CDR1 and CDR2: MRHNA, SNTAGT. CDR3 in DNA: TGTGCCAGCAGGGGGACAGGGGGCTTTTTCAAGAATGAAAAACTGTTTTTT. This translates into CASRGTGGFFKNEKLFF.

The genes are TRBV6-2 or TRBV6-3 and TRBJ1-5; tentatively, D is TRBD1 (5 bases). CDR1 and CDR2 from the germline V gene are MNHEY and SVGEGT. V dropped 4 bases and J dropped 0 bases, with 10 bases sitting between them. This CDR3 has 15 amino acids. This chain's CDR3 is CASSSGGNSNQPQHF. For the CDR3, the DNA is TGTGCCAGCAGTTCCGGGGGAAATAGCAATCAGCCCCAGCATTTT.

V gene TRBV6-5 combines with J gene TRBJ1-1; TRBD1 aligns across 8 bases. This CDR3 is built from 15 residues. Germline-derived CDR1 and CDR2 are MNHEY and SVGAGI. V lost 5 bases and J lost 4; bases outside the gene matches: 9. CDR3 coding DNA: TGTGCCAGCAGTCGTCGGACAGGGTGGCCCACTGAAGCTTTCTTT. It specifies CASSRRTGWPTEAFF.